The 19 T cell receptor beta chains given below trace back to one sample, sequenced in a study of blood T cells in healthy people across ages. Primed by a sample-barcoded 5' primer and a J-beta primer mix, a second PCR proceeded for 7 to 11 cycles. MiXCR was run by TCRdb on the 5' RACE reads, yielding one entry per CDR3 protein. The sample has 1.5 million to 2 million distinct CDR3 sequences, 40% to 55% seen once. Sequencing was done on a sample of blood. The receptors here all came from a woman aged 35 to 49 in good health.

This chain uses TRBV25-1 with TRBJ2-7; D is uncertain. Germline V gene sequence: CDR1 MGHDK, CDR2 SYGVNS. V lost 0 bases and J lost 2, with 2 bases in between. CDR3 length: 12 amino acids. This CDR3 is CASSEYAYEQYF. CDR3 in DNA: TGTGCCAGCAGTGAATACGCCTACGAGCAGTACTTC.

This clonotype appeared once. The V gene is TRBV7-2, the J gene TRBJ2-7; D uncertain. The CDR3 totals 14 residues. Germline loops: CDR1 SGHTA, CDR2 FQGNSA. V was cut by 1 base and J by 4 bases, with 11 bases left in between. The CDR3 nucleotides read TGTGCCAGCAGCTTAGACGGATCGATGTACGAGCAGTACTTC. Translating gives CASSLDGSMYEQYF. Together with reference TRBV7-2 and TRBJ2-7, the CDR3 gives the full variable domain: GAGVSQSPSNKVTEKGKDVELRCDPISGHTALYWYRQSLGQGLEFLIYFQGNSAPDKSGLPSDRFSAERTGGSVSTLTIQRTQQEDSAVYLCASSLDGSMYEQYFGPGTRLTVT.

The J gene is TRBJ2-1, the V gene TRBV4-2; 13 bases agree with TRBD2. The CDR3 extends over 15 amino acids. The V gene end was trimmed by 5 bases and the J gene end by 10 bases; junction bases not matched to a gene: 8. Germline CDR1 LGHNA, CDR2 YNFKEQ. The CDR3 nucleotides read TGTGCCAGCAGCATCACTAGCGGGGGGGCTGCAGAGCAGTTCTTC. It specifies CASSITSGGAAEQFF.

The chain employs TRBV28 and TRBJ2-1; D unclear. V was clipped by 9 bases and J by 7 bases, with 16 bases between them. Looked up from germline, CDR1 is MDHEN and CDR2 is SYDVKM. The CDR3 runs to 13 residues. CDR3 in DNA: TGTGCCAGTGTGACCTCAGGACGGAATGAGCAGTTCTTC. Protein: CASVTSGRNEQFF.

CDR3 nucleotides: TGTGCCAGCAGTTTAGGCGGGGGCCGCCGCCTCGAGGTGGGCTATGGCTACACCTTC. Its translation is CASSLGGGRRLEVGYGYTF. The rearrangement uses TRBV27 and TRBJ1-2; tentative D call: TRBD1 (6 bases). Trimming left V 2 bases short and J 4 bases short, with 26 bases between. Per the germline V gene, CDR1 is MNHEY and CDR2 is SMNVEV (reference sequence). The CDR3 is 19 residues long.

This clonotype was counted a few times. This chain links TRBV5-1 with TRBJ1-6, with TRBD1 identical over 7 bases. This CDR3 region has 14 residues. V shed 2 bases, J shed 7 bases, and the junction held 3 bases outside the gene matches. The V gene's germline CDR1 is SGHRS and CDR2 YFSETQ. The CDR3 sequence is CASSLGDRNSPLHF. The DNA for the CDR3 is TGCGCCAGCAGCTTAGGGGACAGAAATTCACCCCTCCACTTT. Full variable domain (outside the CDR3, taken from reference TRBV5-1 and TRBJ1-6): KAGVTQTPRYLIKTRGQQVTLSCSPISGHRSVSWYQQTPGQGLQFLFEYFSETQRNKGNFPGRFSGRQFSNSRSEMNVSTLELGDSALYLCASSLGDRNSPLHFGNGTRLTVT.

This clonotype showed up just a few times. The chain joins TRBV15 to TRBJ2-4; D not certain. This CDR3 region has 14 residues. CDR1 is LNHNV, CDR2 YYDKDF, per germline (reference sequence). Trimming pared 2 bases from V and 5 bases from J, leaving 10 bases between. CDR3 bases: TGTGCCACCAGCAGATTGACGACGGAAAACATTCAGTACTTC. Its translation: CATSRLTTENIQYF.

The chain uses TRBV15 and TRBJ2-1, with TRBD1 matching 9 bases. This CDR3 comprises 17 residues. Unmatched junction bases numbered 5, after V lost 1 base and J lost 1 base. Looked up from germline, CDR1 is LNHNV and CDR2 is YYDKDF (reference sequence). DNA for the CDR3: TGTGCCACCAGCAGAGGGGACAGGGATATTTCCTACAATGAGCAGTTCTTC. Its protein is CATSRGDRDISYNEQFF.

V and J are TRBV7-8 and TRBJ1-2, with D uncertain. The CDR3 contains 14 residues. V dropped 6 bases and J dropped 7 bases, with 18 bases sitting between them. Germline V CDR1 and CDR2: SGHVS, FQNEAQ. CDR3 in DNA: TGTGCCAGCAGTTCTACCCCCTCTTTGGGTGGCTACACCTTC. This translates into CASSSTPSLGGYTF.

The CDR3 spells CASRIRGLANYGYTF. In nucleotides, the CDR3 is TGTGCCAGCAGGATCCGCGGGTTAGCTAACTATGGCTACACCTTC. The chain uses TRBV6-2 or TRBV6-3 and TRBJ1-2; no clear D. The germline V and J ends were trimmed by 6 bases and 0 bases, with 14 bases remaining between them. Germline CDR1 and CDR2: MNHEY and SVGEGT. This CDR3 contains 15 residues.

The chain has TRBV28 and TRBJ2-5; 7 bases fit TRBD2. Germline lookup yields CDR1 MDHEN and CDR2 SYDVKM. V lost 4 bases to trimming and J lost 5 bases; unmatched junction nucleotides: 13. The CDR3 runs 16 residues. The CDR3 sequence is CASSSPASAGDETQYF. CDR3 nucleotide sequence: TGTGCCAGCAGTTCCCCGGCGAGCGCGGGGGACGAGACCCAGTACTTC.

This chain joins TRBV29-1 and TRBJ1-2; a possible D gene is TRBD1 (5 bases). V was trimmed by 7 bases and J by 1 base, leaving 13 bases between them. The length of the CDR3 is 13 residues. Germline values: CDR1 SQVTM, CDR2 ANQGSEA. This CDR3 is CSAESGGNYGYTF. CDR3 bases: TGCAGCGCTGAGTCGGGGGGTAACTATGGCTACACCTTC.

The genes are TRBV20-1 and TRBJ2-4; 10 nucleotides match TRBD1. The end of the DNA fits TRBJ2-7 better, so the J call may be wrong. The CDR3 contains 13 residues. Germline V gene lookup returns CDR1 DFQATT and CDR2 SNEGSKA (reference sequence). The CDR3 loop is CSPRQGASYEQYF. The CDR3 DNA reads TGCAGTCCCAGACAGGGGGCAAGCTACGAGCAGTACTTC.

The chain joins TRBV2 to TRBJ2-4, with 9 bases identical to TRBD1. After removal of 6 bases from V and 8 bases from J, the junction contained 11 bases not matched to a gene. In germline, CDR1 is SNHLY, CDR2 FYNNEI. The CDR3 has 15 amino acids. The CDR3 is CASRDRDRDTDIQYF. In DNA, the CDR3 is TGTGCCAGCAGGGACCGGGACAGGGATACGGACATTCAGTACTTC.

This clonotype has only a few counts. The chain uses TRBV9 and TRBJ2-5; 9 nucleotides agree with TRBD1. Germline CDR1 SGDLS, CDR2 YYNGEE. The J segment lost 1 base and the V segment lost 4 bases, leaving 5 bases of the junction unmatched. CDR3 length equals 15 residues. DNA of the CDR3: TGTGCCAGCAGCAACCTGGGACAGGGCCAAGAGACCCAGTACTTC. It is translated as CASSNLGQGQETQYF.

The chain combines TRBV2 with TRBJ2-1; either TRBD1 or TRBD2 may supply D (5 bases each). CDR1 is SNHLY, CDR2 FYNNEI, per germline. The CDR3 has 13 amino acids. Trimming removed 7 bases from V and 12 bases from J, with 19 bases in between. Written as DNA, the CDR3 is TGTGCCAGCACCCTGGGGGTACCTCGAGGGCAGTTCTTC. This translates into CASTLGVPRGQFF.

This clonotype was recorded many times. The chain employs TRBV7-2 and TRBJ2-7, with 7 bases matching TRBD2. Per the germline V gene, CDR1 is SGHTA and CDR2 is FQGNSA. The CDR3 loop spans 14 amino acids. V trimming: 7 bases; J trimming: 2 bases; junction bases outside the gene matches: 8. The DNA for the CDR3 is TGTGCCAGCACACGGAGCGGGGCCCCCTACGAGCAGTACTTC. Translated: CASTRSGAPYEQYF.

This clonotype has more than one count but fewer than ten. The CDR3 nucleotides read TGCGCCAGCAGAGTCGCACTAGCGGGCACAGATACGCAGTATTTT. It translates to CASRVALAGTDTQYF. This sequence joins TRBV5-1 and TRBJ2-3; 8 bases are shared with TRBD2. CDR1 and CDR2 from the germline V gene are SGHRS and YFSETQ. The CDR3 is made up of 15 amino acids. V was clipped by 5 bases and J by 1 base; unmatched bases: 6. Together with reference TRBV5-1 and TRBJ2-3, the CDR3 gives the full variable domain: KAGVTQTPRYLIKTRGQQVTLSCSPISGHRSVSWYQQTPGQGLQFLFEYFSETQRNKGNFPGRFSGRQFSNSRSEMNVSTLELGDSALYLCASRVALAGTDTQYFGPGTRLTVL.

The CDR3 region has the DNA TGCGCCAGCAGCCAGACCTCGGGGGCGCTTCAAGATACGCAGTATTTT. Its protein product is CASSQTSGALQDTQYF. The chain links TRBV4-3 to TRBJ2-3; D assignment may be TRBD1 or TRBD2 (6 bases each). V lost 3 bases and J lost 5, with 18 bases in between. The CDR3 has 16 residues. Looked up from germline, CDR1 is LGHNA and CDR2 is YSLEER.